This T cell receptor (beta chain) was retrieved from a study of T cell responses to AZD1222 COVID-19 vaccine. Per the germline V gene, CDR1 is SEHNR and CDR2 is FQNEAQ (reference sequence). The CDR3 has 17 residues. Trimming left V 5 bases short and J 4 bases short, with 18 bases between. The protocol was immunoSEQ multiplex PCR, while the TCRdb copy is restricted to in-frame clones and leaves out a portion. This table has about 150,000 clones, 85% to 90% appearing once. This clonotype was obtained from an adult in good health. Sample: peripheral blood, taken on day 0 of MenACWY control vaccination. V usage is TRBV7-9 and J usage is TRBJ1-6; TRBD1 is a possible D gene (5 bases). The chain's CDR3 is CASSPGVARGYNSPLHF. In nucleotides, the CDR3 is TGTGCCAGCAGCCCCGGGGTCGCTAGGGGATATAATTCACCCCTCCACTTT.